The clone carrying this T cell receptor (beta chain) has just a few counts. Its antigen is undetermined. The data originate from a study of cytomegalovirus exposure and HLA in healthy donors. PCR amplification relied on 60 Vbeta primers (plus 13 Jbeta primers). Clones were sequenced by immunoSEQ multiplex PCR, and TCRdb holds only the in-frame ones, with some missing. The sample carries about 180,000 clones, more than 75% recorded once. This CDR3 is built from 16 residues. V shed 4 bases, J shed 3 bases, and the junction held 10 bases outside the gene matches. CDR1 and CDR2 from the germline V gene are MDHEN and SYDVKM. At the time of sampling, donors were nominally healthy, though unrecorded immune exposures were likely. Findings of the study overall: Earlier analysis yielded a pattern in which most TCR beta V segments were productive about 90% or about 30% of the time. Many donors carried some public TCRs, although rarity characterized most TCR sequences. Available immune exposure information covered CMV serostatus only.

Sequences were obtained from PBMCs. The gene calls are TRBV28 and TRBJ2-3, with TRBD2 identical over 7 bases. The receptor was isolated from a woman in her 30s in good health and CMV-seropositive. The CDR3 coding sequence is TGTGCCAGCAGTTCTTTTCCGGGACTACGAACAGATACGCAGTATTTT. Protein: CASSSFPGLRTDTQYF. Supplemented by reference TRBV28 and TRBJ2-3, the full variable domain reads DVKVTQSSRYLVKRTGEKVFLECVQDMDHENMFWYRQDPGLGLRLIYFSYDVKMKEKGDIPEGYSVSREKKERFSLILESASTNQTSMYLCASSSFPGLRTDTQYFGPGTRLTVL.